The source of this T cell receptor (beta chain) is a study of blood T cell repertoires in COVID-19. Study-level information: PBMCs, B-cell-depleted T cells, or T cells provided the cDNA or gDNA that made up the material.

TCRdb keeps only in-frame clones here, not all; method: immunoSEQ multiplex PCR. The sample contains around 210,000 clones, 85% of which appear only once. Trimming removed 0 bases from V and 6 bases from J; junction bases left unmatched: 11. Germline CDR1 and CDR2: SGDLS and YYNGEE. The CDR3 extends over 16 amino acids. Followed longitudinally, the Seattle patients had been enrolled during active infection. The TCR comes from a man in his sixties with COVID-19, enrolled during active disease. The sample comprised peripheral blood. The V and J genes are TRBV9 and TRBJ2-7, with 8 positions matching TRBD2. CDR3 bases: TGTGCCAGCAGCGTAGGGGCTAGCGGGCTACCCTCCGAGCAGTACTTC. It specifies CASSVGASGLPSEQYF.